The 26 T cell receptor beta chains given below trace back to one sample, sequenced in a study of T-cell reconstitution after alpha-beta-depleted transplantation in children. Researchers prepared the TCRbeta library using unique molecular identifiers, the study reports. TCRdb processed the PCR reads anew with MiXCR; each CDR3 protein has one entry. The sample yields 440,000 or so distinct CDR3 sequences, about 11% seen once. Sequences were derived from PBMCs from the stem cell graft donor, sampled from the stem cell graft. Source of these receptors: a human donor who donated a stem cell graft to a child with acute myeloid leukemia.

This clonotype appeared many times. This rearrangement joins TRBV7-3 to TRBJ2-1; 10 nucleotides agree with TRBD2. V was pared by 4 bases and J by 6 bases, with 3 bases of the junction left unmatched. The CDR3 is 14 amino acids. CDR1 is SGHTA, CDR2 FQGTGA, per germline. This CDR3 reads CASSYSGGRNEQFF. CDR3 in DNA: TGTGCCAGCAGCTATAGCGGGGGGCGCAATGAGCAGTTCTTC. The whole variable domain, filled in from reference TRBV7-3 and TRBJ2-1, reads GAGVSQTPSNKVTEKGKYVELRCDPISGHTALYWYRQSLGQGPEFLIYFQGTGAADDSGLPNDRFFAVRPEGSVSTLKIQRTERGDSAVYLCASSYSGGRNEQFFGPGTRLTVL.

This clonotype was seen more than once but under ten times. The rearrangement links TRBV15 to TRBJ2-1; 8 bases match TRBD2. CDR3 length equals 15 residues. Germline CDR1 is LNHNV and CDR2 is YYDKDF (reference sequence). With V trimmed by 8 bases and J by 2 bases, 8 bases remained unmatched. CDR3 sequence: CATQAGRAPYNEQFF. The CDR3 DNA is TGTGCCACCCAAGCCGGGAGGGCCCCCTACAATGAGCAGTTCTTC.

This clonotype was recorded a few times. The chain links TRBV7-2 to TRBJ1-5; D unresolved. This CDR3 region has 14 residues. CDR1 is SGHTA, CDR2 FQGNSA, per germline. Between the trimmed V and J ends, which lost 2 bases and 5 bases, there was a span of 10 bases. The CDR3 spells CASSLHTRDQPQHF. The CDR3 DNA is TGTGCCAGCAGCTTACACACCCGGGATCAGCCCCAGCATTTT.

This clonotype was counted a few times. V is TRBV29-1 and J is TRBJ2-2, with 8 bases identical to TRBD1. This CDR3 spans 14 amino acids. Unmatched junction bases numbered 6, after V lost 7 bases and J lost 2 bases. Germline CDR1 SQVTM, CDR2 ANQGSEA. The CDR3, as DNA: TGCAGCGCCGAGGGACAGGAAAACACCGGGGAGCTGTTTTTT. This codes for CSAEGQENTGELFF.

V gene TRBV29-1 combines with J gene TRBJ1-1; 9 bases fit TRBD1. J gave up 1 base and V 1 base, and 1 base lay outside the gene matches. This CDR3 has 14 amino acids. Germline V gene sequence: CDR1 SQVTM, CDR2 ANQGSEA. CDR3 protein: CSVEGGQGNTEAFF. The CDR3 nucleotides are TGCAGCGTTGAAGGGGGACAGGGGAACACTGAAGCTTTCTTT.

The chain joins TRBV15 to TRBJ2-1; no firm D call. The V end was cut by 5 bases, the J end by 0 bases, with 17 bases between. This CDR3 contains 17 residues. The germline gives CDR1 LNHNV, CDR2 YYDKDF (reference sequence). Written as DNA, the CDR3 is TGTGCCACCAGCCCAACCTCGCGTACCCTCTCCTACAATGAGCAGTTCTTC. Its protein product is CATSPTSRTLSYNEQFF.

This clonotype appeared a single time. V is TRBV29-1 and J is TRBJ1-5; TRBD1 might be the D (5 bases). V gave up 4 bases and J gave up 3 bases, with 16 bases separating them. Germline CDR1 reads SQVTM; CDR2 reads ANQGSEA. This CDR3 has 15 amino acids. The CDR3 is CSVGVGAGLNQPQHF. The DNA for the CDR3 is TGCAGCGTTGGAGTTGGGGCAGGACTCAATCAGCCCCAGCATTTT.

There are a few counts of this clonotype. This chain uses TRBV10-3 with TRBJ2-1; perhaps TRBD2 as D (5 bases). The CDR3 runs to 15 residues. V lost 3 bases and J 2 bases, leaving 11 bases between the germline ends. CDR1 and CDR2 from the germline V gene are ENHRY and SYGVKD. In DNA, the CDR3 is TGTGCCATCAGTGATTCGGGGAACCCCTACAATGAGCAGTTCTTC. Residues: CAISDSGNPYNEQFF.

There are a few counts of this clonotype. The chain carries TRBV20-1 and TRBJ2-3; D could derive from TRBD1 or TRBD2 (5 bases each). Trimming pared 6 bases from V and 2 bases from J, leaving 12 bases between. This CDR3 region has 13 residues. CDR1 and CDR2 (germline): DFQATT, SNEGSKA (reference sequence). CDR3 coding DNA: TGCAGTGCCCACCGGGACGACACAGATACGCAGTATTTT. Protein: CSAHRDDTDTQYF.

To note about this clonotype: Because the CDR3's place on the DNA is in doubt, the DNA is left out and the CDR3 is given as listed by TCRdb. V gene TRBV7-2 combines with J gene TRBJ1-3; TRBD1, the table's D call, lacks a check against the DNA. CDR1 and CDR2 from the germline V gene are SGHTA and FQGNSA. The CDR3 adds up to 14 amino acids, both ends counted. The CDR3 region is CASSSVGAGNTMYF.

The chain joins TRBV20-1 to TRBJ2-7; D uncertain. In germline, CDR1 is DFQATT, CDR2 SNEGSKA (reference sequence). This CDR3 has 12 residues. Trimming shortened V by 3 bases and J by 1 base, and 7 bases separated the two germline ends. CDR3 sequence reads: CSASDESYEQYF. In DNA form, the CDR3 reads TGCAGTGCTAGTGACGAATCCTACGAGCAGTACTTC.

In its sample, this clonotype was seen a few times. The chain carries TRBV5-1 and TRBJ2-3; 7 positions match TRBD2. Germline V gives CDR1 SGHRS, CDR2 YFSETQ. This CDR3 contains 15 residues. Germline trimming cut 4 bases from V and 2 bases from J; bases unmatched to any gene: 7. The CDR3 sequence is CASSPLAANTDTQYF. Here the CDR3 DNA reads TGCGCCAGCAGCCCCCTAGCGGCTAACACAGATACGCAGTATTTT.

Remarks on this clonotype: Its ends do not fully match the called genes, so a read error is possible. The gene calls are TRBV7-7 and TRBJ1-3; D remains unclear. The length of the CDR3 is 15 residues. CDR1 SSHAT and CDR2 FNYEAQ come from the germline V gene (reference sequence). CDR3 nucleotides: TGTGCTAGCAGCTTAGGACCGGGCCGCGGGGACACCATATATTTT. Its protein product is CASSLGPGRGDTIYF.

The rearrangement links TRBV28 to TRBJ2-3; 8 positions agree with TRBD2. Germline V gene sequence: CDR1 MDHEN, CDR2 SYDVKM. J was trimmed by 3 bases and V by 6 bases; bases with no gene match: 11. The CDR3 is 16 amino acids. As DNA, the CDR3 is TGTGCCAGCAGCCTTACCCCGGGACTAGGTACAGATACGCAGTATTTT. Protein product: CASSLTPGLGTDTQYF.

In its sample, this clonotype was seen many times. The CDR3 nucleotides are TGCAGTGCCATCATAACTGGGGTCGGGAACACTGAAGCTTTCTTT. Amino acid sequence: CSAIITGVGNTEAFF. The chain employs TRBV20-1 and TRBJ1-1, with D unclear. The CDR3 loop spans 15 amino acids. Trimming took 6 bases from V and 1 from J, leaving 18 bases between them. Germline assignment: CDR1 DFQATT and CDR2 SNEGSKA (reference sequence).

This clonotype was seen more than once but under ten times. The rearrangement joins TRBV4-3 to TRBJ2-4; weak D call: TRBD2 (6 bases). This CDR3 spans 13 amino acids. V lost 1 base to trimming and J lost 7 bases, with 8 bases between them. Germline values: CDR1 LGHNA, CDR2 YSLEER. In DNA form, the CDR3 reads TGCGCCAGCAGCCAAGGCCTAGCGAACATTCAGTACTTC. Translated, it gives CASSQGLANIQYF.

This chain connects TRBV7-2 to TRBJ2-5; D may correspond to TRBD1 or TRBD2 (5 bases each). CDR3 length equals 15 residues. V was trimmed by 6 bases and J by 1 base, leaving 15 bases between them. Germline values: CDR1 SGHTA, CDR2 FQGNSA. As DNA, the CDR3 is TGTGCCAGCAGTCCGAGAGGGGATTCCCAAGAGACCCAGTACTTC. Its translation: CASSPRGDSQETQYF.

This clonotype was detected ten times or more. The V call is TRBV10-3, the J call TRBJ2-5; 8 positions agree with TRBD1. Per germline, CDR1 ENHRY and CDR2 SYGVKD. This CDR3 has 13 amino acids. Trimming took 7 bases from V and 3 from J; bases not matched to a gene: 4. CDR3 region: CAIKQGDEETQYF. The CDR3 DNA is TGTGCCATCAAACAGGGGGACGAAGAGACCCAGTACTTC.

This clonotype showed up just a few times. The chain recombines TRBV29-1 with TRBJ2-1; weak D call: TRBD2 (7 bases). Germline assignment: CDR1 SQVTM and CDR2 ANQGSEA. V lost 3 bases and J lost 8, with 11 bases in between. The CDR3 is 12 residues long. CDR3: CSVEEGGYEQFF. In nucleotides, the CDR3 is TGCAGCGTTGAGGAGGGGGGGTATGAGCAGTTCTTC.

This clonotype has just a few counts. This sequence joins TRBV29-1 and TRBJ1-1, with a possible D match to TRBD1 (5 bases). In germline, CDR1 is SQVTM, CDR2 ANQGSEA. Trimming removed 5 bases at V and 4 bases at J, with 14 bases between. This CDR3 contains 13 residues. The CDR3 DNA follows: TGCAGCGTTATAGGGCGGGGGATCACTGAAGCTTTCTTT. Protein sequence: CSVIGRGITEAFF.

This clonotype was observed a few times. V usage is TRBV29-1 and J usage is TRBJ2-1; a possible D gene is TRBD2 (5 bases). Germline V gene data show CDR1 as SQVTM and CDR2 as ANQGSEA. The CDR3 loop spans 12 amino acids. The V gene lost 4 bases and the J gene lost 6 bases, with 10 bases spanning the gap. The DNA for the CDR3 is TGCAGCGTTGGAGGGTCAGGCAATGAGCAGTTCTTC. This sequence encodes CSVGGSGNEQFF.

The chain recombines TRBV25-1 with TRBJ2-5, with TRBD2 matching 8 bases. The CDR3 totals 14 residues. V lost 8 bases to trimming and J lost 5 bases; unmatched junction nucleotides: 10. In germline, CDR1 is MGHDK, CDR2 SYGVNS. In DNA form, the CDR3 reads TGTGCCAGCCGGGAGGGGGGGGCTCGGGAGACCCAGTACTTC. Protein sequence: CASREGGARETQYF.

The table lists this clonotype with a few counts. The chain joins TRBV29-1 to TRBJ1-3; no firm D call. V was trimmed by 6 bases and J by 8 bases, leaving 14 bases between them. Germline V gene lookup returns CDR1 SQVTM and CDR2 ANQGSEA. The CDR3 length is 12 residues. The CDR3 loop reads CSVEGYGDTIYF. The CDR3 nucleotides are TGCAGCGTCGAGGGATATGGGGACACCATATATTTT. Variable domain in full (rest from reference TRBV29-1 and TRBJ1-3): SAVISQKPSRDICQRGTSLTIQCQVDSQVTMMFWYRQQPGQSLTLIATANQGSEATYESGFVIDKFPISRPNLTFSTLTVSNMSPEDSSIYLCSVEGYGDTIYFGEGSWLTVV.

This clonotype was observed a few times. J is TRBJ2-5 and V is TRBV5-5; maybe TRBD1 (8 bases). With 0 bases removed from V and 2 bases from J, the gap between germline ends came to 14 bases. From germline, CDR1 is SGHKS and CDR2 YYEKEE (reference sequence). This CDR3 contains 16 residues. The CDR3 is CASSLGGGTGQETQYF. DNA for the CDR3: TGTGCCAGCAGCTTGGGGGGGGGGACAGGACAAGAGACCCAGTACTTC.

This clonotype was counted many times. The chain combines TRBV10-3 with TRBJ2-3; 8 bases match TRBD1. The V and J ends lost 2 bases and 3 bases, in that order; junction bases with no gene match: 1. Germline V lookup: CDR1 ENHRY, CDR2 SYGVKD. The CDR3 sequence is 14 residues long. CDR3 DNA sequence: TGTGCCATCAGTGAGGGACAGGGAACAGATACGCAGTATTTT. Translated: CAISEGQGTDTQYF.

The chain is built from TRBV5-1 and TRBJ2-1, with TRBD2 matching over 9 bases. Looked up from germline, CDR1 is SGHRS and CDR2 is YFSETQ. The J segment lost 0 bases and the V segment lost 1 base, leaving 5 bases of the junction unmatched. The CDR3 totals 17 residues. The CDR3 reads CASSLIAGVRSYNEQFF. The CDR3 DNA is TGCGCCAGCAGCTTGATAGCGGGAGTCCGCTCCTACAATGAGCAGTTCTTC.